This T cell receptor (beta chain) is from a study of cytomegalovirus exposure and HLA in healthy donors. TCRdb's table, derived via immunoSEQ multiplex PCR, lists solely in-frame clones and lacks some. The table has under 300,000 clones, around 90% seen once. Per the germline V gene, CDR1 is KGHSH and CDR2 is LQKENI. The length of the CDR3 is 16 residues. V lost 1 base, J lost 0 bases, and 13 bases lay in between. General observations from the study: Across donors, most TCRs were seen rarely, yet some public ones were widespread. First-cohort TCR clusters tended to co-occur in the roughly 130 validation repertoires, a later analysis found. High sensitivity and specificity were reportedly achieved when the classifier diagnosed cytomegalovirus status. Specificity for CMV antigens was confirmed in vitro for a few of the CMV-associated chains.

Remarks on this clone: Its antigen is unidentified.

The receptor comes from a woman younger than 30 in good health and CMV-seronegative. The chain combines TRBV18 with TRBJ2-7; D perhaps matches TRBD2 (5 bases). Specimen: PBMCs. CDR3 DNA sequence: TGTGCCAGCTCACCACAGGGAGCGCTGGCCTCCTACGAGCAGTACGTC. This codes for CASSPQGALASYEQYV.